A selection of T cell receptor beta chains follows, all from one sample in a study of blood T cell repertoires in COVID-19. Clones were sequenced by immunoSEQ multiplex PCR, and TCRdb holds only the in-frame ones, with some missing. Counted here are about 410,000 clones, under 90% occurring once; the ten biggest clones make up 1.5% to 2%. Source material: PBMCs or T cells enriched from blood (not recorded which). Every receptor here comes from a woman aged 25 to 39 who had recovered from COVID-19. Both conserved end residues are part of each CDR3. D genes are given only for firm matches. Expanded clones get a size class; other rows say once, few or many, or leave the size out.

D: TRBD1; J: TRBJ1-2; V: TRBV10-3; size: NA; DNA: TGTGCCATCAATGGACAGGGTAACTACGCCAACTATGGCTACACCTTC; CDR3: CAINGQGNYANYGYTF
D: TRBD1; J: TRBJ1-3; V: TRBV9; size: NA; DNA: TGTGCCAGCAGCGGACTAGGACAGGGGGGAAACACCATATATTTT; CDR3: CASSGLGQGGNTIYF
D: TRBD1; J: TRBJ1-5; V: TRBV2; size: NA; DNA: TGTGCCAGCAGCGTCAACGGACAGGGCTTTCAGCCCCAGCATTTT; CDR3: CASSVNGQGFQPQHF
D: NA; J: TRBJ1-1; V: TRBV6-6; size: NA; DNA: TGTGCCAGCAGTCCGGGACTTGGGGTTGGCTTGAACACTGAAGCTTTCTTT; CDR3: CASSPGLGVGLNTEAFF
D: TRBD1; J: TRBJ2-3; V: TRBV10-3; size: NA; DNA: TGTGCCATCAGTAGACAGGGGGTTACAGATACGCAGTATTTT; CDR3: CAISRQGVTDTQYF
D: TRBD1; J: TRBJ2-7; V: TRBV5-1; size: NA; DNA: TGCGCCAGCAGTTCGTTTAGCGGACAGGGAACCTACGAGCAGTACTTC; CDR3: CASSSFSGQGTYEQYF
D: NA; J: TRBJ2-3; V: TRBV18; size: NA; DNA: TGTGCCAGCTCACCCGCAGCGACCCTCACAGATACGCAGTATTTT; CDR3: CASSPAATLTDTQYF
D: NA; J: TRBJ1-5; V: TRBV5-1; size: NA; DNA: TGCGCCAGCAGCAGGGGCCCGACTTTTCCCCAGCATTTT; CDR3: CASSRGPTFPQHF
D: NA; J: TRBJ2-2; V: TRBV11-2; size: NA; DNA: TGTGCCAGCAGCTTAGTAGGGGCCGGCGGGGAGCTGTTTTTT; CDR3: CASSLVGAGGELFF
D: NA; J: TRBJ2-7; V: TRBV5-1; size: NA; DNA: TGCGCCAGCAGCGGTTCAACAGGGCGGGACGAGCAGTACTTC; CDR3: CASSGSTGRDEQYF
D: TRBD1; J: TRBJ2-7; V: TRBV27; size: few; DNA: TGTGCCAGCAGTCGCCGGACAGGGATTGACGAGCAGTACTTC; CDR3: CASSRRTGIDEQYF
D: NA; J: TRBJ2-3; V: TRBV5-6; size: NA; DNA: TGTGCCAGCAGCTTTCTAGCTCACGTCTCGTCTAGCACAGATACGCAGTATTTT; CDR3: CASSFLAHVSSSTDTQYF
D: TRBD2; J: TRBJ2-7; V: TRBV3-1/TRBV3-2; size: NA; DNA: TGTGCCAGCAGCCAAGTGGGACTAGCCGCCTCCTACGAGCAGTACTTC; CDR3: CASSQVGLAASYEQYF
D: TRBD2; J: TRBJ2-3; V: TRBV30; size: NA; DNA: TGTGCCTGGACTAGCGGCGGATTCACAGATACGCAGTATTTT; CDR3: CAWTSGGFTDTQYF
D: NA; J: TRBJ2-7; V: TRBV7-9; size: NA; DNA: TGTGCCAGCAGCTTAGGGGAGGATGAGCAGTACTTC; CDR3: CASSLGEDEQYF
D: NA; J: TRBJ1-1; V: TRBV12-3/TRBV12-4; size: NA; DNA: TGTGCCAGCACCCTAGGGGGGGTTTCAGCTTTCTTT; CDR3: CASTLGGVSAFF
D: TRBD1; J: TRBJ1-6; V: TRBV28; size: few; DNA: TGTGCCAGCAGCCGCCCTGGACAGGGTTACGGTTCACCCCTCCACTTT; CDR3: CASSRPGQGYGSPLHF
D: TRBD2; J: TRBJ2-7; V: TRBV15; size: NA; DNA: TGTGCCACCAGCAGAGTTTCGGGACTATCCACCTACGAGCAGTACTTC; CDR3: CATSRVSGLSTYEQYF
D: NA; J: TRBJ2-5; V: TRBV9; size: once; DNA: TGTGCCAGCAGCGTAGGTGTTCTAGAGACCCAGTACTTC; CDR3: CASSVGVLETQYF
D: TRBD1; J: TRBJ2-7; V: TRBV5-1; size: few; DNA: TGCGCCAGCAGCTACCGGGACAGAAGGGAAGTTTGGCACTTC; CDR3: CASSYRDRREVWHF
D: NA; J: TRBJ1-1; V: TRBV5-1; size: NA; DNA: TGCGCCAGCAGCTTAGGACAGACGGCGGCTGAAGCTTTCTTT; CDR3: CASSLGQTAAEAFF
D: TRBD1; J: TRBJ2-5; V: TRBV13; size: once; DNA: TGTGCCAGCAGCTCTCTGACAGGGTCCGAGACCCAGTACTTC; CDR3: CASSSLTGSETQYF
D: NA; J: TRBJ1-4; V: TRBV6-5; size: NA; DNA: TGTGCCAGCGGGCGGGGGAAGTATGAAAAACTGTTTTTT; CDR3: CASGRGKYEKLFF
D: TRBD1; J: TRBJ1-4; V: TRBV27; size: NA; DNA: TGTGCCAGCAGCCATCTGGGACAGGGCGAGAATGAAAAACTGTTTTTT; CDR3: CASSHLGQGENEKLFF
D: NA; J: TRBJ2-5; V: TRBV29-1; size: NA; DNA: TGCAGCGTTGAATCATCCCGGGGGGCACGACAAGAGACCCAGTACTTC; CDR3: CSVESSRGARQETQYF
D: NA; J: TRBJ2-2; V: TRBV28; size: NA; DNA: TGTGCCAGCGCTCGTGGAGGAGTTCTCACCGGGGAGCTGTTTTTT; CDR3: CASARGGVLTGELFF
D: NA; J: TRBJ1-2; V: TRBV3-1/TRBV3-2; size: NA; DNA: TGTGCCAGCAGCCGGGGCACTAACTATGGCTACACCTTC; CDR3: CASSRGTNYGYTF
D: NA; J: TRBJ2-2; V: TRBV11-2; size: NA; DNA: TGTGCCAGCAGACTTTCCTGGGAGCGGGTCGGGGAGCTGTTTTTT; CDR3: CASRLSWERVGELFF
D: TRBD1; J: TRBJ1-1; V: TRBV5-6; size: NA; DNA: TGTGCCAGCAGCCCCAGGGGGCTAAGGTGGACTGAAGCTTTCTTT; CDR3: CASSPRGLRWTEAFF
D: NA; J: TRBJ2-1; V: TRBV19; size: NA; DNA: TGTGCCAGTAGATTCGGGATTGCCTCCAATGAGCAGTTCTTC; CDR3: CASRFGIASNEQFF
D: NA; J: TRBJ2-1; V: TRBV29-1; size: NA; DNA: TGCAGCGTTGAAGTAATCGACATCGCCTACAATGAGCAGTTCTTC; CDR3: CSVEVIDIAYNEQFF
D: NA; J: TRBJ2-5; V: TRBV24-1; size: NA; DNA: TGTGCCACCAGTGATTTCCGGCGGGGCCAAGAGACCCAGTACTTC; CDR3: CATSDFRRGQETQYF
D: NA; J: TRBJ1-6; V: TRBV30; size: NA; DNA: TGTGCCTGGAGTGTTTCACAGGCCTATAATATCCTCCACTTT; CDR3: CAWSVSQAYNILHF
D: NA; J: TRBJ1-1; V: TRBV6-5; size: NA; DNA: TGTGCCAGCAGTTACTCAGGGAGTGAAGCTTTCTTT; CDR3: CASSYSGSEAFF
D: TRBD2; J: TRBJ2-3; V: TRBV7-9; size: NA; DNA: TGTGCCAGCAGCTCGCCCCCCTCGCGACTAGCCGCTAGCACAGATACGCAGTATTTT; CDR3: CASSSPPSRLAASTDTQYF
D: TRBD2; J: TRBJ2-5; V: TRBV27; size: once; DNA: TGTGCCAGCAGTTTTGGCGGGAGGGCAGGGGAGACCCAGTACTTC; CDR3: CASSFGGRAGETQYF